This T cell receptor beta chain was documented in a study of spatial heterogeneity in lung cancer. Across the study: The donors, roughly 70 patients with untreated early-stage non-small cell lung cancer, provided the samples. PBMC samples from follow-up, where available, were sequenced a median of around 22 months after resection. Mean representation of each unique TCR and UMI combination in the raw reads exceeded nine occurrences.

This CDR3 is built from 15 residues. With V trimmed by 3 bases and J by 1 base, 4 bases remained unmatched. Germline loops: CDR1 SGHKS, CDR2 YYEKEE (reference sequence). This clonotype was counted ten times or more. Individual TCR cDNA molecules each bore their own unique molecular identifier. Using its own MiXCR run on the 5' RACE reads, TCRdb lists one record per CDR3 protein. The sample holds about 27,000 distinct CDR3 sequences, approximately 5.1% seen once. Time point denoted: blood at routine non-recurrence follow-up after resection. J is TRBJ2-3 and V is TRBV5-5; TRBD1 aligns across 8 bases. The sequencing used PBMCs, collected at follow-up. This TCR was sampled from a female donor with early-stage non-small cell lung cancer. Here the CDR3 reads CASSSPGQGTDTQYF. For the CDR3, the DNA is TGTGCCAGCAGCTCACCGGGACAGGGCACAGATACGCAGTATTTT.